These 26 T cell receptor beta chains were sequenced from one sample in a study of T cell responses to AZD1222 COVID-19 vaccine. Clones were read by immunoSEQ multiplex PCR, and TCRdb kept only the in-frame ones, dropping some. The table lists 150,000 to 180,000 clones, roughly nine tenths of them singletons, with more than 1.3% in the top ten. Sequenced here: peripheral blood, sampled 28 days after the second AZD1222 dose. These TCRs come from an adult who received the AZD1222 COVID-19 vaccine.

The chain carries TRBV18 and TRBJ1-5; D possibly corresponds to TRBD1 (5 bases). The V end was cut by 2 bases, the J end by 4 bases, with 12 bases between. The CDR3 covers 15 residues. Germline V gene data show CDR1 as KGHSH and CDR2 as LQKENI. CDR3 protein: CASSPGEGSNQPQHF. The CDR3 nucleotides are TGTGCCAGCTCACCAGGCGAGGGGTCTAATCAGCCCCAGCATTTT.

The chain combines TRBV18 with TRBJ1-2; TRBD1 might be the D (6 bases). Germline V CDR1 and CDR2: KGHSH, LQKENI. This CDR3 has 16 residues. Trimming stripped 1 base from V and 6 bases from J, with 18 bases between. Here the CDR3 reads CASSPLGAGVKNGYTF. The CDR3 DNA follows: TGTGCCAGCTCACCACTCGGGGCAGGGGTAAAGAATGGCTACACCTTC.

This chain connects TRBV5-1 to TRBJ1-6, with 7 bases lining up with TRBD1. V lost 4 bases and J lost 8; bases outside the gene matches: 12. This CDR3 has 16 residues. CDR1 is SGHRS, CDR2 YFSETQ, per germline. For the CDR3, the DNA is TGCGCCAGCAGCGCTTCGCCGGGACAGACACATTCACCCCTCCACTTT. Protein product: CASSASPGQTHSPLHF.

The J gene is TRBJ1-2, the V gene TRBV30; unclear D gene. The germline CDR1 and CDR2 sequences are GTSNPN and SVGIG (reference sequence). V lost 5 bases and J 0 bases, leaving 16 bases between the germline ends. The CDR3 runs to 15 residues. The CDR3 region is CAWGPPMLANYGYTF. CDR3 DNA: TGTGCCTGGGGCCCCCCAATGCTAGCTAACTATGGCTACACCTTC.

The V call is TRBV7-9, the J call TRBJ2-3; D unclear. This CDR3 region has 10 residues. The V and J ends lost 8 bases and 4 bases respectively, with 4 bases between them. Germline V gene lookup returns CDR1 SEHNR and CDR2 FQNEAQ (reference sequence). CDR3 in DNA: TGTGCCAGCTTCCCAGATACGCAGTATTTT. This codes for CASFPDTQYF.

The chain carries TRBV5-1 and TRBJ1-1, with D uncertain. This CDR3 has 13 residues. Germline CDR1 SGHRS, CDR2 YFSETQ. Trimming took off 0 bases at V and 4 bases at J, with 7 bases between the two ends. CDR3 in amino acids: CASSLEGVTEAFF. The CDR3 DNA follows: TGCGCCAGCAGCTTGGAGGGCGTCACTGAAGCTTTCTTT.

The CDR3 nucleotides are TGTGCCAGTAGACCGGGACAGGGGGCGGATAGCAATCAGCCCCAGCATTTT. Translated, it gives CASRPGQGADSNQPQHF. The V call is TRBV19, the J call TRBJ1-5; 12 positions agree with TRBD1. V was pared by 6 bases and J by 0 bases, with 6 bases of the junction left unmatched. The CDR3 is 17 residues long. Germline V CDR1 and CDR2: LNHDA, SQIVND (reference sequence).

The chain employs TRBV15 and TRBJ2-5; 14 nucleotides align to TRBD2. V was pared by 1 base and J by 5 bases, with 15 bases of the junction left unmatched. Germline V gene lookup returns CDR1 LNHNV and CDR2 YYDKDF (reference sequence). CDR3 length equals 20 residues. The CDR3 spells CATSRVRGTSGGHTMETQYF. The CDR3 region has the DNA TGTGCCACCAGCAGAGTGAGAGGGACTAGCGGGGGCCACACAATGGAGACCCAGTACTTC.

The rearrangement uses TRBV24-1 and TRBJ2-3; perhaps TRBD1 as D (5 bases). Trimming shortened V by 0 bases and J by 2 bases, and 8 bases separated the two germline ends. The CDR3 runs 15 residues. Germline V gene data show CDR1 as KGHDR and CDR2 as SFDVKD. CDR3 sequence (DNA): TGTGCCACCAGTGATTTGCCAGGGATCACAGATACGCAGTATTTT. Its translation is CATSDLPGITDTQYF.

The CDR3 nucleotides read TGTGCCAGCAGCGCCTTGACCGTAAACACTGAAGCTTTCTTT. The encoded protein is CASSALTVNTEAFF. The rearrangement uses TRBV9 and TRBJ1-1; no clear D. The ends were cut back, 3 bases at V and 2 bases at J, with 11 bases in the middle. This CDR3 comprises 14 residues. The V gene's germline CDR1 is SGDLS and CDR2 YYNGEE.

This chain links TRBV10-3 with TRBJ2-7; 7 nucleotides line up with TRBD1. Germline V CDR1 and CDR2: ENHRY, SYGVKD. V lost 2 bases to trimming and J lost 5 bases; unmatched junction nucleotides: 3. This CDR3 region has 13 residues. The DNA for the CDR3 is TGTGCCATCAGTGAGACAGGGGTCGACGAGCAGTACTTC. Protein: CAISETGVDEQYF.

The chain employs TRBV13 and TRBJ1-1; D call uncertain. V gave up 5 bases and J gave up 3 bases, with 7 bases separating them. This CDR3 is 12 amino acids long. CDR1 and CDR2 (germline): PRHDT, FYEKMQ (reference sequence). The CDR3 loop reads CASSTLYTEAFF. Written as DNA, the CDR3 is TGTGCCAGCAGCACCTTATACACTGAAGCTTTCTTT.

This clone was found once. The rearrangement links TRBV28 to TRBJ2-3; D is undetermined. The germline V gene has CDR1 MDHEN and CDR2 SYDVKM. This CDR3 is 14 amino acids long. V was clipped by 6 bases and J by 0 bases, with 10 bases between them. The CDR3 loop reads CASRGAASTDTQYF. Written as DNA, the CDR3 is TGTGCCAGCAGAGGTGCGGCTAGCACAGATACGCAGTATTTT. The variable domain in full, completed from reference TRBV28 and TRBJ2-3, reads DVKVTQSSRYLVKRTGEKVFLECVQDMDHENMFWYRQDPGLGLRLIYFSYDVKMKEKGDIPEGYSVSREKKERFSLILESASTNQTSMYLCASRGAASTDTQYFGPGTRLTVL.

The V and J genes are TRBV20-1 and TRBJ1-2; perhaps TRBD1 as D (6 bases). Germline V CDR1 and CDR2: DFQATT, SNEGSKA (reference sequence). The CDR3 extends over 12 amino acids. Trimming removed 3 bases at V and 7 bases at J, with 12 bases between. CDR3 in amino acids: CSASVGGSGYTF. DNA of the CDR3: TGCAGTGCTAGTGTCGGGGGCAGTGGCTACACCTTC.

The chain uses TRBV7-3 and TRBJ1-1; unclear D gene. Germline CDR1 SGHTA, CDR2 FQGTGA. This CDR3 comprises 16 residues. Trimming stripped 1 base from V and 4 bases from J, with 16 bases between. Written as DNA, the CDR3 is TGTGCCAGCAGCTTAAAAGCCGGCCCAGGACCCACTGAAGCTTTCTTT. Translation gives CASSLKAGPGPTEAFF.

The gene calls are TRBV5-1 and TRBJ1-1; no clear D gene. Germline V gene sequence: CDR1 SGHRS, CDR2 YFSETQ. Trimming stripped 1 base from V and 0 bases from J, with 10 bases between. This CDR3 is 15 amino acids long. As DNA, the CDR3 is TGCGCCAGCAGCTTGTTGCAGAGTATGAACACTGAAGCTTTCTTT. Amino acid sequence: CASSLLQSMNTEAFF.

The CDR3 DNA is TGTGCCAGCAGCGGAGTGGGGCTTAGCGATGAGCAGTTCTTC. Translation gives CASSGVGLSDEQFF. The V and J genes are TRBV7-3 and TRBJ2-1; D is possibly TRBD1 or TRBD2 (5 bases each). Looked up from germline, CDR1 is SGHTA and CDR2 is FQGTGA. This CDR3 region has 14 residues. V lost 5 bases and J 8 bases, leaving 16 bases between the germline ends.

The chain uses TRBV24-1 and TRBJ2-3; tentatively, D is TRBD2 (6 bases). There are 13 residues in the CDR3. V lost 5 bases, J lost 6 bases, and 11 bases lay in between. The germline CDR1 and CDR2 sequences are KGHDR and SFDVKD. CDR3 nucleotide sequence: TGTGCCACCAGTGGTGACGCGGGGGATACGCAGTATTTT. This gives the protein CATSGDAGDTQYF.

The CDR3 coding sequence is TGCGCCAGCAGCCAAGGGTTGGGCAATCAGCCCCAGCATTTT. The encoded protein is CASSQGLGNQPQHF. V and J are TRBV4-1 and TRBJ1-5, with D unresolved. Germline V CDR1 and CDR2: MGHRA, YSYEKL. The CDR3 loop spans 14 amino acids. V was trimmed by 1 base and J by 2 bases, leaving 6 bases between them.

The rearrangement joins TRBV6-6 to TRBJ1-2; 9 bases agree with TRBD1. V was clipped by 0 bases and J by 8 bases; unmatched bases: 10. This CDR3 has 16 amino acids. CDR1 and CDR2 (germline): MNHNY, SVGAGI (reference sequence). Here the CDR3 reads CASSYSDVGQGLGYTF. CDR3 nucleotides: TGTGCCAGCAGTTACTCGGACGTGGGACAGGGTCTCGGCTACACCTTC.

The CDR3, as DNA: TGTGCCAGCTCACGGGACAGGCCATCGAACACTGAAGCTTTCTTT. It encodes CASSRDRPSNTEAFF. The genes are TRBV18 and TRBJ1-1; 8 nucleotides match TRBD1. The length of the CDR3 is 15 residues. The J segment lost 1 base and the V segment lost 4 bases, leaving 5 bases of the junction unmatched. Germline V CDR1 and CDR2: KGHSH, LQKENI.

V is TRBV19 and J is TRBJ1-2; 10 positions agree with TRBD1. The germline V gene has CDR1 LNHDA and CDR2 SQIVND (reference sequence). CDR3 size: 13 residues. The ends lost 6 bases at V and 7 bases at J; junction bases unmatched: 5. The CDR3 loop is CASREGQGFGYTF. The CDR3 nucleotides read TGTGCCAGTAGAGAGGGACAGGGGTTTGGCTACACCTTC.

This clone was detected only once. This rearrangement joins TRBV7-9 to TRBJ2-2; 7 nucleotides align to TRBD2. Germline assignment: CDR1 SEHNR and CDR2 FQNEAQ (reference sequence). Trimming at V came to 2 bases and at J to 1 base, leaving 4 bases not matched to a gene. This CDR3 is 16 amino acids long. CDR3 residues: CASSLRDYQNTGELFF. CDR3 coding DNA: TGTGCCAGCAGCTTACGGGACTACCAGAACACCGGGGAGCTGTTTTTT.

Here the CDR3 DNA reads TGTGCCAGCACCAAGGGGGGAACTACCGGGGAGCTGTTTTTT. This translates into CASTKGGTTGELFF. This chain connects TRBV3-1 (or the pseudogene TRBV3-2) to TRBJ2-2, with D tentatively TRBD1 or TRBD2 (6 bases each). The CDR3 is 14 amino acids. Trimming left V 7 bases short and J 5 bases short, with 14 bases between. From germline, CDR1 is LGHDT and CDR2 YNNKEL (reference sequence).

By frequency in the sample, this clone is medium-sized. This chain connects TRBV15 to TRBJ2-7; TRBD1 matches 7 bases. The CDR3 length is 14 residues. Germline V lookup: CDR1 LNHNV, CDR2 YYDKDF (reference sequence). V lost 2 bases, J lost 5 bases, and 6 bases stayed unmatched. CDR3 residues: CATSRFVTGDEQYF. CDR3 DNA: TGTGCCACCAGCAGATTCGTCACAGGGGACGAGCAGTACTTC.

J is TRBJ1-5 and V is TRBV28, with D possibly TRBD1 on 6 matching bases. V was clipped by 4 bases and J by 5 bases, with 9 bases between them. The germline V gene has CDR1 MDHEN and CDR2 SYDVKM. The CDR3 is 13 amino acids. CDR3 DNA: TGTGCCAGCAGTTCAACAGGGTATCAGCCCCAGCATTTT. Translated: CASSSTGYQPQHF.